This T cell receptor (beta chain) was captured in a study of blood T cell repertoires in COVID-19. The overall study: Samples came from the United States, Italy and Spain, spanning acute and convalescent COVID-19. PBMCs, B-cell-depleted T cells, or T cells were the source of the cDNA or gDNA that made up the material.

This CDR3 is 11 amino acids long. Germline CDR1 is SGHDT and CDR2 is YYEEEE. Between the trimmed V and J ends, which lost 4 bases and 4 bases, there was a span of 4 bases. Original processing notes: It was from reference gene primer amplification that nucleated cell counts were estimated. The data were produced by immunoSEQ multiplex PCR, yet TCRdb's version contains in-frame clones alone and is incomplete. From that table come the V and J calls and clone size; the DNA was used to work out D and trimming. Among more than 120,000 clones listed, around four fifths were seen once. Input material: peripheral blood. The chain employs TRBV5-6 and TRBJ2-3; no definite D call. This receptor was identified in a human donor in a cohort sampled during active COVID-19. The CDR3 nucleotides read TGTGCCAGCAGCCTAGCAGATACGCAGTATTTT. Amino acids: CASSLADTQYF.